A single sample is the source of the 23 T cell receptor beta chains below, sequenced in a study of cytomegalovirus exposure and HLA in healthy donors. The PCR ran on 60 Vbeta and 13 Jbeta primers. Using immunoSEQ multiplex PCR, the repertoire was profiled, and TCRdb retains in-frame clones only, with some absent. In the table there are about 130,000 clones, over 60% of which are singletons. The sequenced material came from PBMCs. The receptors come from a human donor in good health.

This clone came up once. The chain employs TRBV10-3 and TRBJ2-7, with 11 positions matching TRBD2. J was trimmed by 1 base and V by 3 bases; bases with no gene match: 11. Germline-derived CDR1 and CDR2 are ENHRY and SYGVKD. The CDR3 runs to 18 residues. CDR3 protein: CAISDLAGGPGRSYEQYF. Here the CDR3 DNA reads TGTGCCATCAGTGATCTAGCGGGAGGCCCCGGAAGATCCTACGAGCAGTACTTC.

The chain combines TRBV7-6 with TRBJ2-7, with 12 positions matching TRBD2. Germline assignment: CDR1 SGHVS and CDR2 FNYEAQ. This CDR3 is 15 amino acids long. The V gene end was trimmed by 5 bases and the J gene end by 6 bases; junction bases not matched to a gene: 8. CDR3 amino acids: CASSNLAGGPSEQYF. The CDR3 DNA is TGTGCCAGCAGCAATCTAGCGGGGGGGCCCTCCGAGCAGTACTTC.

V gene TRBV28 combines with J gene TRBJ2-2; weak D call: TRBD2 (5 bases). The CDR3 has 17 residues. V lost 1 base and J 7 bases, leaving 19 bases between the germline ends. CDR1 is MDHEN, CDR2 SYDVKM, per germline. The CDR3: CASSLYARGLVGGELFF. In DNA form, the CDR3 reads TGTGCCAGCAGTTTATATGCCCGAGGGCTGGTAGGCGGGGAGCTGTTTTTT.

This clone has only a few counts. The DNA for the CDR3 is TGCAGCCGTCTCTCCCGACAGGGTTGGTATCAGCCCCAGCATTTT. Amino acid sequence: CSRLSRQGWYQPQHF. The chain carries TRBV29-1 and TRBJ1-5; 7 bases map to TRBD1. CDR1 is SQVTM, CDR2 ANQGSEA, per germline. CDR3 size: 15 residues. V dropped 8 bases and J dropped 5; count of bases not matched to a gene: 15.

V is TRBV5-4 and J is TRBJ2-5, with 16 bases aligning to TRBD2. In germline, CDR1 is SGHNT, CDR2 YYREEE (reference sequence). The CDR3 contains 15 residues. V shed 4 bases and J 5 bases; nucleotides not matched to a gene: 2. The DNA for the CDR3 is TGTGCCAGCAGCGGGGGACTAGCGGGAGGGGAGACCCAGTACTTC. It encodes CASSGGLAGGETQYF.

In this sample, this clone turned up once. The genes are TRBV11-2 and TRBJ2-7, with D perhaps matching TRBD2 (6 bases). The V end lost 3 bases, the J end lost 3 bases, and 24 bases lay between the germline ends. Germline V lookup: CDR1 SGHAT, CDR2 FQNNGV. This CDR3 comprises 18 residues. The CDR3 protein is CASSFSFGELARDYEQYF. The CDR3 nucleotides read TGTGCCAGCAGCTTTAGTTTCGGGGAACTAGCAAGGGACTACGAGCAGTACTTC.

The chain uses TRBV30 and TRBJ2-7; 8 bases are shared with TRBD2. After removal of 1 base from V and 4 bases from J, the junction contained 6 bases not matched to a gene. The CDR3 is made up of 14 amino acids. Germline V gene lookup returns CDR1 GTSNPN and CDR2 SVGIG (reference sequence). CDR3 sequence: CAWSGDAGGYEQYF. The CDR3 bases are TGTGCCTGGAGTGGAGACGCGGGGGGATACGAGCAGTACTTC.

This clone was detected a few times. The chain has TRBV19 and TRBJ2-5, with a weak D call TRBD2 (6 bases). Trimming stripped 4 bases from V and 4 bases from J, with 13 bases between. Per the germline V gene, CDR1 is LNHDA and CDR2 is SQIVND (reference sequence). The CDR3 consists of 14 residues. The CDR3 coding sequence is TGTGCCAGTAGTAGTACTAGCCTCGGAGAGACCCAGTACTTC. Its translation: CASSSTSLGETQYF.

By share, this clone counts as medium-sized. The rearrangement joins TRBV30 to TRBJ1-1; a weak D match, TRBD1 (5 bases). The germline V and J ends were trimmed by 0 bases and 4 bases, with 12 bases remaining between them. The length of the CDR3 is 14 residues. The germline gives CDR1 GTSNPN, CDR2 SVGIG (reference sequence). CDR3 DNA: TGTGCCTGGAGTGTTTTCATCGGGGGCACTGAAGCTTTCTTT. It specifies CAWSVFIGGTEAFF.

The CDR3 loop reads CASSQGTSGYNEQFF. CDR3 DNA: TGTGCCAGCAGCCAAGGGACTAGCGGATACAATGAGCAGTTCTTC. The chain has TRBV4-2 and TRBJ2-1; 10 bases match TRBD2. The junction had 1 base not matched to a gene; V was cut back by 1 base and J by 4 bases. Germline V CDR1 and CDR2: LGHNA, YNFKEQ. CDR3 length equals 15 residues.

V is TRBV7-2 and J is TRBJ1-5, with D perhaps matching TRBD1 (6 bases). The V gene's germline CDR1 is SGHTA and CDR2 FQGNSA. The V and J ends lost 1 base and 4 bases respectively, with 8 bases between them. The CDR3 is made up of 14 amino acids. The CDR3 here is CASSLGGPNQPQHF. In DNA, the CDR3 is TGTGCCAGCAGCTTAGGGGGGCCGAATCAGCCCCAGCATTTT.

This clone has more than one count but fewer than ten. The chain recombines TRBV19 with TRBJ1-2; possibly TRBD1 for D (6 bases). Germline CDR1 is LNHDA and CDR2 is SQIVND (reference sequence). The V end was cut by 7 bases, the J end by 8 bases, with 23 bases between. The CDR3 is made up of 15 amino acids. CDR3 sequence reads: CASMNIGTPSYGYTF. CDR3 in DNA: TGTGCCAGTATGAATATAGGGACACCCTCCTACGGCTACACCTTC.

This clone has a handful of counts. The chain couples TRBV7-2 to TRBJ2-3; 7 nucleotides match TRBD2. V shed 6 bases, J shed 4 bases, and the junction held 10 bases outside the gene matches. Looked up from germline, CDR1 is SGHTA and CDR2 is FQGNSA. This CDR3 has 15 residues. The CDR3 coding sequence is TGTGCCAGCAGTCGTCTAGCGGTACGGGCAGATACGCAGTATTTT. Amino acid sequence: CASSRLAVRADTQYF.

The chain joins TRBV29-1 to TRBJ2-7; D uncertain. This CDR3 spans 10 amino acids. The V and J ends lost 4 bases and 7 bases respectively, with 8 bases between them. Germline V gene sequence: CDR1 SQVTM, CDR2 ANQGSEA. The CDR3: CSVGHREQYF. In DNA, the CDR3 is TGCAGCGTTGGGCATCGTGAGCAGTACTTC.

The chain recombines TRBV7-8 with TRBJ1-1; D is perhaps TRBD1 (5 bases). The V end was cut by 1 base, the J end by 4 bases, with 10 bases between. This CDR3 has 14 residues. Germline V CDR1 and CDR2: SGHVS, FQNEAQ. The CDR3 region is CASSLVGGSTEAFF. In DNA, the CDR3 is TGTGCCAGCAGCTTAGTGGGGGGGAGCACTGAAGCTTTCTTT. The variable domain in full, with the rest retrieved from reference TRBV7-8 and TRBJ1-1, is GAGVSQSPRYKVAKRGQDVALRCDPISGHVSLFWYQQALGQGPEFLTYFQNEAQLDKSGLPSDRFFAERPEGSVSTLKIQRTQQEDSAVYLCASSLVGGSTEAFFGQGTRLTVV.

A few counts support this clone. This chain links TRBV5-1 with TRBJ2-1; D possibly corresponds to TRBD1 (6 bases). Looked up from germline, CDR1 is SGHRS and CDR2 is YFSETQ. The CDR3 spans 15 residues. The V gene lost 4 bases and the J gene lost 2 bases, with 13 bases spanning the gap. The CDR3 spells CASSITGSAYNEQFF. The CDR3 DNA reads as TGCGCCAGCAGCATAACAGGGTCCGCCTACAATGAGCAGTTCTTC.

The rearrangement uses TRBV15 and TRBJ2-2; D is possibly TRBD1 (6 bases). The CDR3 sequence is 17 residues long. Trimming removed 0 bases from V and 0 bases from J, with 11 bases in between. The germline V gene encodes CDR1 LNHNV and CDR2 YYDKDF (reference sequence). The CDR3 spells CATSRDPNRANTGELFF. Here the CDR3 DNA reads TGTGCCACCAGCAGAGATCCTAACAGGGCGAACACCGGGGAGCTGTTTTTT.

The sample holds a few counts of this clone. This chain's CDR3 is CASSDGRATDTQYF. In nucleotides, the CDR3 is TGTGCCAGCAGTGACGGGAGGGCCACAGATACGCAGTATTTT. The chain joins TRBV6-4 to TRBJ2-3; 7 bases agree with TRBD2. Germline V gene lookup returns CDR1 MRHNA and CDR2 SNTAGT. The length of the CDR3 is 14 residues. With V trimmed by 2 bases and J by 2 bases, 1 base remained unmatched.

This clone was detected a few times. CDR3 nucleotide sequence: TGTGCCAGCAGCTTACGGGGGGGGCAAGAGACCCAGTACTTC. Translated, it gives CASSLRGGQETQYF. The rearrangement joins TRBV11-3 to TRBJ2-5, with 8 bases matching TRBD2. Trimming took 2 bases from V and 2 from J; bases not matched to a gene: 1. Germline loops: CDR1 SGHNT, CDR2 YENEEA. This CDR3 comprises 14 residues.

The chain carries TRBV5-4 and TRBJ2-6, with 9 positions matching TRBD1. V was clipped by 6 bases and J by 4 bases; unmatched bases: 8. The germline gives CDR1 SGHNT, CDR2 YYREEE (reference sequence). The CDR3 contains 16 residues. The CDR3 loop is CASTGQGFSGANVLTF. CDR3 coding DNA: TGTGCCAGCACTGGACAGGGGTTTTCCGGGGCCAACGTCCTGACTTTC.

The chain employs TRBV29-1 and TRBJ2-1; 9 bases line up with TRBD2. V dropped 3 bases and J dropped 3; count of bases not matched to a gene: 3. The length of the CDR3 is 14 residues. In germline, CDR1 is SQVTM, CDR2 ANQGSEA. The DNA of the CDR3 is TGCAGCGTTGATAGCGGGGGCCGCTACAATGAGCAGTTCTTC. This translates into CSVDSGGRYNEQFF.

This clone came up a few times. The chain joins TRBV6-6 to TRBJ2-7, with TRBD2 identical over 7 bases. The V gene end was trimmed by 4 bases and the J gene end by 0 bases; junction bases not matched to a gene: 9. CDR1 MNHNY and CDR2 SVGAGI come from the germline V gene (reference sequence). The CDR3 spans 16 residues. The DNA of the CDR3 is TGTGCCAGCAGTTCCCAGGGCCGGGGGGACTCCTACGAGCAGTACTTC. It is translated as CASSSQGRGDSYEQYF.

A single count supports this clone. The gene calls are TRBV6-4 and TRBJ2-3; TRBD2 matches at 15 bases. In germline, CDR1 is MRHNA, CDR2 SNTAGT. This CDR3 is 16 amino acids long. V shed 2 bases, J shed 4 bases, and the junction held 1 base outside the gene matches. CDR3 sequence reads: CASSDGTSGGPDTQYF. The CDR3 coding sequence is TGTGCCAGCAGTGACGGGACTAGCGGGGGGCCAGATACGCAGTATTTT.